This T cell receptor beta chain was obtained from a study of control samples from healthy donors and cancer patients (dated by TCRdb to the early 2020s). As regards this clone: The antigen it binds to is not known. No base quality information exists; no much larger clone differs at one position.

Library prep was done by the immunoSEQ multiplex PCR assay. The table was pulled from immuneACCESS by TCRdb, which kept in-frame rearrangements only. Such tables lose some clones; where checked, under half of the loss comes from unresolved V genes, and the rest has no known cause. Counted in this sample were 89,000 or so clones; around 87% of them appeared once. Around 18% of the sample comes from the top ten. V and J are truncated by 1 base and 10 bases respectively, leaving an intervening sequence of 11 bases. The CDR3, cysteine through phenylalanine, is 11 amino acids long. Kept here is only the CDR3 DNA, which spans 33 bases and is read in frame from base 1. CDR1 and CDR2 were assigned from the germline V gene as SQVTM and ANQGSEA.

The chain joins TRBV29-1 to TRBJ2-7; the D gene identity is not certain. Material: blood. The clonotype comes from a man aged 45-60 years in good health. Here is the DNA: TGCAGCGTTGAAGCTTGGACGGTTCAGTACTTC. This codes for CSVEAWTVQYF.